The 16 T cell receptor beta chains presented below share a single source sample, sequenced in a study of shared clonotypes between healthy human individuals. The protocol was immunoSEQ multiplex PCR, while the TCRdb copy is restricted to in-frame clones and leaves out a portion. The repertoire holds approximately 1,000,000 clones, with 60% to 80% as singletons. The material sequenced was memory CD4+ T cells from PBMCs. Specified subset: CD45RA-negative fraction. The receptors come from a young man in good health. Some clones in this sample may be carry-over from other donors' samples.

The genes are TRBV11-2 and TRBJ2-2; D is perhaps TRBD2 (5 bases). The germline V gene has CDR1 SGHAT and CDR2 FQNNGV. Trimming took off 5 bases at V and 6 bases at J, with 19 bases between the two ends. CDR3 length equals 16 residues. CDR3 protein: CASSPGERTVAGELFF. DNA for the CDR3: TGTGCCAGCAGCCCCGGGGAGCGGACGGTGGCCGGGGAGCTGTTTTTT.

The V gene is TRBV2, the J gene TRBJ2-1, with D unresolved. The germline V and J ends were trimmed by 6 bases and 2 bases, with 11 bases remaining between them. The CDR3 is made up of 14 amino acids. Germline values: CDR1 SNHLY, CDR2 FYNNEI. In nucleotides, the CDR3 is TGTGCCAGCAGGCCGGAGCAGGCCTACAATGAGCAGTTCTTC. It specifies CASRPEQAYNEQFF.

This chain links TRBV21-1 with TRBJ2-1; the table's TRBD2 call for D was not verified on the DNA. TRBV21-1 is annotated as a pseudogene. The CDR3 has 14 residues. The CDR3 nucleotides are TGTGCCAGCAGCAAACGGTTTCCGGACAATGAGCAGTTCTTC. It encodes CASSKRFPDNEQFF.

The chain has TRBV7-8 and TRBJ2-7; TRBD2 matches 8 bases. Germline V CDR1 and CDR2: SGHVS, FQNEAQ. The CDR3 length is 16 residues. V lost 1 base and J lost 0; bases outside the gene matches: 5. CDR3 region: CASSLESAGGSYEQYF. CDR3 coding DNA: TGTGCCAGCAGCTTAGAATCGGCGGGGGGCTCCTACGAGCAGTACTTC.

The chain couples TRBV5-4 to TRBJ2-5; perhaps TRBD1 as D (5 bases). The V end was cut by 4 bases, the J end by 4 bases, with 17 bases between. The CDR3 is 15 amino acids. Germline lookup yields CDR1 SGHNT and CDR2 YYREEE (reference sequence). CDR3 coding DNA: TGTGCCAGCAGCCCAACCATGGCAGGGCCAGAGACCCAGTACTTC. It specifies CASSPTMAGPETQYF.

V usage is TRBV2 and J usage is TRBJ1-5; unclear D gene. The CDR3 is 14 residues long. The V gene lost 4 bases and the J gene lost 3 bases, with 10 bases spanning the gap. Germline V lookup: CDR1 SNHLY, CDR2 FYNNEI. The CDR3 is CASSASGSNQPQHF. CDR3 bases: TGTGCCAGCAGTGCGAGTGGTTCCAATCAGCCCCAGCATTTT.

This sequence joins TRBV27 and TRBJ2-7, with 7 nucleotides matching TRBD1. The length of the CDR3 is 14 residues. V shed 5 bases, J shed 3 bases, and the junction held 7 bases outside the gene matches. The V gene's germline CDR1 is MNHEY and CDR2 SMNVEV (reference sequence). Here the CDR3 reads CASSHDRDYYEQYF. The CDR3 DNA sequence: TGTGCCAGCAGTCACGACAGGGATTACTACGAGCAGTACTTC.

In its sample, this clone was seen a few times. The chain recombines TRBV4-3 with TRBJ1-5; perhaps TRBD1 as D (5 bases). Trimming removed 0 bases at V and 3 bases at J, with 9 bases between. Germline CDR1 reads LGHNA; CDR2 reads YSLEER. The CDR3 consists of 15 residues. CDR3 bases: TGCGCCAGCAGCCAAGATTCGACAGTCAATCAGCCCCAGCATTTT. Translated, it gives CASSQDSTVNQPQHF.

The chain uses TRBV4-1 and TRBJ2-1; 11 bases agree with TRBD2. CDR3 length: 16 residues. Germline V gene lookup returns CDR1 MGHRA and CDR2 YSYEKL. J gave up 7 bases and V 6 bases, and 11 bases lay outside the gene matches. Written as DNA, the CDR3 is TGCGCCAGCAGTTCCGAGGCTAGCGGGAGGTATAATGAGCAGTTCTTC. Protein sequence: CASSSEASGRYNEQFF.

This clone is a singleton in its sample. CDR3 protein: CASSQGLAGPETQYF. The DNA for the CDR3 is TGCGCCAGCAGCCAGGGACTAGCGGGTCCAGAGACCCAGTACTTC. This rearrangement joins TRBV5-1 to TRBJ2-5, with 12 positions matching TRBD2. V dropped 4 bases and J dropped 4; count of bases not matched to a gene: 5. CDR3 length: 15 amino acids. Germline-derived CDR1 and CDR2 are SGHRS and YFSETQ.

The genes are TRBV9 and TRBJ2-7, with D hard to call. This CDR3 contains 14 residues. The V gene's germline CDR1 is SGDLS and CDR2 YYNGEE. V lost 0 bases, J lost 5 bases, and 12 bases lay in between. For the CDR3, the DNA is TGTGCCAGCAGCGTAGCCCCGGCCTTGGACGAGCAGTACTTC. This translates into CASSVAPALDEQYF.

The chain links TRBV29-1 to TRBJ2-1, with a possible D match to TRBD1 (5 bases). Germline V gene lookup returns CDR1 SQVTM and CDR2 ANQGSEA. The CDR3 loop spans 12 amino acids. V dropped 7 bases and J dropped 6 bases, with 13 bases sitting between them. Written as DNA, the CDR3 is TGCAGCGATAGGGCCACAGGCAATGAGCAGTTCTTC. Translation: CSDRATGNEQFF.

The rearrangement links TRBV25-1 to TRBJ2-5; 9 nucleotides align to TRBD1. V shed 8 bases and J 3 bases; nucleotides not matched to a gene: 4. The CDR3 contains 13 residues. Germline CDR1 and CDR2: MGHDK and SYGVNS. The CDR3 sequence: CASVGTGKETQYF. The CDR3 DNA reads TGTGCCAGCGTCGGGACAGGGAAAGAGACCCAGTACTTC.

This clone was seen only once. The V and J genes are TRBV19 and TRBJ1-5; 9 bases fit TRBD1. Germline V CDR1 and CDR2: LNHDA, SQIVND (reference sequence). The CDR3 loop spans 14 amino acids. The V segment lost 5 bases and the J segment 5 bases; nucleotides outside the gene matches: 4. CDR3 bases: TGTGCCAGTAGTCTTAGACAGGGGGATCAGCCCCAGCATTTT. Residues: CASSLRQGDQPQHF.

This clone was seen more than once but under ten times. The DNA of the CDR3 is TGTGCCAGCAGTTTTCTCAGGGAAAACATTCAGTACTTC. It is translated as CASSFLRENIQYF. The chain combines TRBV28 with TRBJ2-4; D may be TRBD1 (5 bases). V was trimmed by 3 bases and J by 5 bases, leaving 8 bases between them. Germline values: CDR1 MDHEN, CDR2 SYDVKM. This CDR3 contains 13 residues.

V usage is TRBV4-3 and J usage is TRBJ2-7, with 8 bases lining up with TRBD2. Looked up from germline, CDR1 is LGHNA and CDR2 is YSLEER. The CDR3 is 17 amino acids. With 4 bases clipped from V and 0 bases from J, the junction kept 11 bases outside the gene matches. Here the CDR3 DNA reads TGCGCCAGCAGCCGCCGACAATCGCGGGAGGTCTCCTACGAGCAGTACTTC. As protein: CASSRRQSREVSYEQYF.